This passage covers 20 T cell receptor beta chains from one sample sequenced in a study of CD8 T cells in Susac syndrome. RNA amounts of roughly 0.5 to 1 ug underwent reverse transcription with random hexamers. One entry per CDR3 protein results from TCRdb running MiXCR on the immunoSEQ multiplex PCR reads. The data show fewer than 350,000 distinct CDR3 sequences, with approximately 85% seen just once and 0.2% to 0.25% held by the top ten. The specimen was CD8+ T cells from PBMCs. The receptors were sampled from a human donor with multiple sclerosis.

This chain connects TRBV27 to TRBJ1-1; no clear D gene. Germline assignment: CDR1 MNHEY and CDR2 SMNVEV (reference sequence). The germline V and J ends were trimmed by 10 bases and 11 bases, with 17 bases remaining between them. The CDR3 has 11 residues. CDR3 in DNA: TGTGCCACAGAGGGAATCAGAGGGGCTTTCTTT. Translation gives CATEGIRGAFF.

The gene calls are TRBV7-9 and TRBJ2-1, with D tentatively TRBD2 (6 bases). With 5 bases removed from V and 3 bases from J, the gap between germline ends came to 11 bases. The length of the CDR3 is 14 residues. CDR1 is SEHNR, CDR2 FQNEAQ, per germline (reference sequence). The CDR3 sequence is CASSEVTSYNEQFF. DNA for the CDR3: TGTGCCAGCAGCGAAGTGACTAGCTACAATGAGCAGTTCTTC. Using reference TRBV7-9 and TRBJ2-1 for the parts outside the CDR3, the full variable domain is DTGVSQNPRHKITKRGQNVTFRCDPISEHNRLYWYRQTLGQGPEFLTYFQNEAQLEKSRLLSDRFSAERPKGSFSTLEIQRTEQGDSAMYLCASSEVTSYNEQFFGPGTRLTVL.

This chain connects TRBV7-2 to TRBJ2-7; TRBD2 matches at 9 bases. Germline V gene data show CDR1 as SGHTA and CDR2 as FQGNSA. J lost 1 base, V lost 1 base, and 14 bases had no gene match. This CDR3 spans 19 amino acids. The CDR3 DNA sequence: TGTGCCAGCAGCTTAGATGGCGCGGGAGGGGGGATACGTTCCTACGAGCAGTACTTC. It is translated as CASSLDGAGGGIRSYEQYF.

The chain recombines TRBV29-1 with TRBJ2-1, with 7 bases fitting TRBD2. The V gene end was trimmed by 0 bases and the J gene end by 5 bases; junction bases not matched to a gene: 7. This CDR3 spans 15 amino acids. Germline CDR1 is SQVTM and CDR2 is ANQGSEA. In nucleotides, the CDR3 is TGCAGCGTTGAAGACACGCCGGGAGGCCACAATGAGCAGTTCTTC. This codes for CSVEDTPGGHNEQFF.

The CDR3 DNA is TGTGCCAGCAGCGTAGAACTTGATAACTACGAGCAGTACTTC. Translated, it gives CASSVELDNYEQYF. This sequence joins TRBV9 and TRBJ2-7, with no clear D. Germline V gene lookup returns CDR1 SGDLS and CDR2 YYNGEE. The V end was cut by 0 bases, the J end by 3 bases, with 10 bases between. The CDR3 contains 14 residues. The full variable domain, its missing parts supplied by reference TRBV9 and TRBJ2-7, is DSGVTQTPKHLITATGQRVTLRCSPRSGDLSVYWYQQSLDQGLQFLIQYYNGEERAKGNILERFSAQQFPDLHSELNLSSLELGDSALYFCASSVELDNYEQYFGPGTRLTVT.

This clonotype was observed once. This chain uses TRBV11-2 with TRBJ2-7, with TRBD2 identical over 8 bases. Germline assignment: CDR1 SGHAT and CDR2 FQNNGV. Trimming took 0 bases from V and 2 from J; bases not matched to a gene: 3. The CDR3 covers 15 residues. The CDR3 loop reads CASSLEVSGTYEQYF. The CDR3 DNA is TGTGCCAGCAGCTTAGAAGTTAGCGGGACCTACGAGCAGTACTTC. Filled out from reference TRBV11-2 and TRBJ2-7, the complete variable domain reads EAGVAQSPRYKIIEKRQSVAFWCNPISGHATLYWYQQILGQGPKLLIQFQNNGVVDDSQLPKDRFSAERLKGVDSTLKIQPAKLEDSAVYLCASSLEVSGTYEQYFGPGTRLTVT.

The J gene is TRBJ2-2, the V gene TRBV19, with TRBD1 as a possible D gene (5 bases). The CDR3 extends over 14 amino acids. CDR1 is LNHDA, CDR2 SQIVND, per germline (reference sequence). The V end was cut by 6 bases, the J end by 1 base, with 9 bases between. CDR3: CASSAGQNTGELFF. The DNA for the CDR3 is TGTGCCAGTAGCGCAGGACAGAACACCGGGGAGCTGTTTTTT. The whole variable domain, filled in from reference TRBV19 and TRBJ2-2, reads DGGITQSPKYLFRKEGQNVTLSCEQNLNHDAMYWYRQDPGQGLRLIYYSQIVNDFQKGDIAEGYSVSREKKESFPLTVTSAQKNPTAFYLCASSAGQNTGELFFGEGSRLTVL.

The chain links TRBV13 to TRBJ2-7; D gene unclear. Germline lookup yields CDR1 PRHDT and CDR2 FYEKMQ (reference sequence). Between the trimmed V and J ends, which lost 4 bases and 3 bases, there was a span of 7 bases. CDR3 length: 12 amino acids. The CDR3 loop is CASSYGHYEQYF. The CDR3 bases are TGTGCCAGCAGCTACGGGCACTACGAGCAGTACTTC. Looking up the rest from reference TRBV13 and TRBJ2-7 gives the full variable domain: AAGVIQSPRHLIKEKRETATLKCYPIPRHDTVYWYQQGPGQDPQFLISFYEKMQSDKGSIPDRFSAQQFSDYHSELNMSSLELGDSALYFCASSYGHYEQYFGPGTRLTVT.

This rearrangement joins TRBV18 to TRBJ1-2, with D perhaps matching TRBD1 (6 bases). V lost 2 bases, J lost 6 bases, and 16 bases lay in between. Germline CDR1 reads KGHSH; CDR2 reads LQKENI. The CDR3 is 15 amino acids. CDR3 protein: CASSPGETGWDGYTF. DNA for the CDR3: TGTGCCAGCTCACCAGGCGAAACAGGGTGGGATGGCTACACCTTC.

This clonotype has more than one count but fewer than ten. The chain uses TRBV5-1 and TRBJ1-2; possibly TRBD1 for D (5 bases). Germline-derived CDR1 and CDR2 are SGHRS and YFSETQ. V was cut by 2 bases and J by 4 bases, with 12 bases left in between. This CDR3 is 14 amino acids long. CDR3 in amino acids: CASSFYGASYGYTF. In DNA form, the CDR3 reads TGCGCCAGCAGCTTCTATGGGGCCTCCTATGGCTACACCTTC.

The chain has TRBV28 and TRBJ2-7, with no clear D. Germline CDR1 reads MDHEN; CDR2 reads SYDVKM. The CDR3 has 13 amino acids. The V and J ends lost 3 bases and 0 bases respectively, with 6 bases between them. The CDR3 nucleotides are TGTGCCAGCAGTTTTGCAGTCTCCTACGAGCAGTACTTC. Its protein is CASSFAVSYEQYF.

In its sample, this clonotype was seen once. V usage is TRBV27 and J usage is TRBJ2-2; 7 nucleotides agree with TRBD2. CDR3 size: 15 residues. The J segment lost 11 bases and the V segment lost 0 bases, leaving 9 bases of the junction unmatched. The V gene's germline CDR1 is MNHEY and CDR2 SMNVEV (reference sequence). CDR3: CASSLSVGGIRELFF. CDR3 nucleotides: TGTGCCAGCAGTTTATCGGTGGGAGGGATCCGTGAGCTGTTTTTT.

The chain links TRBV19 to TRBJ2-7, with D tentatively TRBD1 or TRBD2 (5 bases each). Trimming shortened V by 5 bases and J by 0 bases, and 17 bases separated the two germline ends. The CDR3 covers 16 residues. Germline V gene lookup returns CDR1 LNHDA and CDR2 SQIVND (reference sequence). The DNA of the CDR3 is TGTGCCAGTAGTGTGACTTTTTCGGGGCCCTCCTACGAGCAGTACTTC. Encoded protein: CASSVTFSGPSYEQYF.

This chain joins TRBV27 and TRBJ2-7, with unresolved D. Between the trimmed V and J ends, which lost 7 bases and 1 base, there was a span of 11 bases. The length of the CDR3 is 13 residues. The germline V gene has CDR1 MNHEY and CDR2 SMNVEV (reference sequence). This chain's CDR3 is CASNTIPSYEQYF. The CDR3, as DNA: TGTGCCAGCAATACAATTCCTTCCTACGAGCAGTACTTC.

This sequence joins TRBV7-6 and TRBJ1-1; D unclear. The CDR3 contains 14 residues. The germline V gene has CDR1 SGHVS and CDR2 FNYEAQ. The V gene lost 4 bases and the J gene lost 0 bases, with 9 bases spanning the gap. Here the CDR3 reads CASSSSDLNTEAFF. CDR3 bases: TGTGCCAGCAGCTCTTCCGACTTGAACACTGAAGCTTTCTTT.

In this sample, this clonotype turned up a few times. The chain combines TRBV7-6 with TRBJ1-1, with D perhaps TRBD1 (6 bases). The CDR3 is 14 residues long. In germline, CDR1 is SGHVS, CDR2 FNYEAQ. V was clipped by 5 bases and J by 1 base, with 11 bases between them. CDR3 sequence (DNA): TGTGCCAGCAGCCAAATAGGGGGGAACACTGAAGCTTTCTTT. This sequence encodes CASSQIGGNTEAFF. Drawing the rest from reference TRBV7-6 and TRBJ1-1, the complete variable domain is GAGVSQSPRYKVTKRGQDVALRCDPISGHVSLYWYRQALGQGPEFLTYFNYEAQQDKSGLPNDRFSAERPEGSISTLTIQRTEQRDSAMYRCASSQIGGNTEAFFGQGTRLTVV.

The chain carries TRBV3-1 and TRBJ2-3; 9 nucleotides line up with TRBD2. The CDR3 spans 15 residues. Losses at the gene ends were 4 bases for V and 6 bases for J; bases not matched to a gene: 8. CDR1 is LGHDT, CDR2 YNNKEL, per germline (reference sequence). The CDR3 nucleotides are TGTGCCAGCAGCCCCTGGCGGGAGGGCCGTGATACGCAGTATTTT. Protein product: CASSPWREGRDTQYF.

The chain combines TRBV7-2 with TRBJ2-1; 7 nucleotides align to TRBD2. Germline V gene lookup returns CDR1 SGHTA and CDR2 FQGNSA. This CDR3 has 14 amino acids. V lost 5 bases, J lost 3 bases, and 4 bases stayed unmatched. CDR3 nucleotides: TGTGCCAGCAGCAGCCGGGAGGTCTACAATGAGCAGTTCTTC. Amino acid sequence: CASSSREVYNEQFF.

The CDR3 sequence: CASSQWGLNTEAFF. The DNA for the CDR3 is TGTGCCAGCAGCCAATGGGGTTTGAACACTGAAGCTTTCTTT. The genes are TRBV14 and TRBJ1-1; no definite D call. With 2 bases removed from V and 0 bases from J, the gap between germline ends came to 7 bases. The germline V gene has CDR1 SGHDN and CDR2 FVKESK. CDR3 size: 14 residues.

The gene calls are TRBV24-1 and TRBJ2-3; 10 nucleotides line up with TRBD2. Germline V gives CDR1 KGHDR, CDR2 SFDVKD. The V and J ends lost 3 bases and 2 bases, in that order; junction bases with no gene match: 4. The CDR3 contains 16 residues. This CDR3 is CATSDPTSGVTDTQYF. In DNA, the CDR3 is TGTGCCACCAGTGATCCTACTAGCGGGGTCACAGATACGCAGTATTTT.